This T cell receptor (beta chain) stems from a study of cytomegalovirus exposure and HLA in healthy donors. This clone was recorded only once. Its matching antigen is unknown. Study-wide points: A list of more than 150 TCR beta chains associated with cytomegalovirus was given.

The CDR3 sequence is 16 residues long. From germline, CDR1 is MNHNS and CDR2 SASEGT. Losses at the gene ends were 2 bases for V and 0 bases for J; bases not matched to a gene: 2. The protocol was immunoSEQ multiplex PCR, while the TCRdb copy is restricted to in-frame clones and leaves out a portion. The sample carries 71,000 or so clones, 94% recorded once. The chain has TRBV6-1 and TRBJ2-1; 9 bases match TRBD2. The sample taken for sequencing was PBMCs. This TCR was recovered from a young woman in good health and CMV-seropositive. DNA of the CDR3: TGTGCCAGCAGTGAAAGTAGCGGGAGCTCCTACAATGAGCAGTTCTTC. It translates to CASSESSGSSYNEQFF.